A single sample gave rise to the 30 T cell receptor beta chains below, sequenced in a study of monozygotic twins with inflammatory bowel disease. Using the 5' RACE reads, TCRdb records one entry per CDR3 protein without DNA. This sample contains about 210,000 distinct CDR3 sequences. The specimen sequenced was blood. Receptors originate from a human donor with ulcerative colitis or Crohn's disease, or a healthy co-twin of an affected twin (not recorded which).

The CDR3 spells CASSSGLNTEAFF. The chain employs TRBV25-1 and TRBJ1-1. This CDR3 has 13 residues. The germline gives CDR1 MGHDK, CDR2 SYGVNS. Full variable domain (remainder filled in from reference TRBV25-1 and TRBJ1-1): EADIYQTPRYLVIGTGKKITLECSQTMGHDKMYWYQQDPGMELHLIHYSYGVNSTEKGDLSSESTVSRIRTEHFPLTLESARPSHTSQYLCASSSGLNTEAFFGQGTRLTVV.

The chain employs TRBV5-1 and TRBJ1-2; absent DNA, TCRdb's TRBD1 call cannot be checked. The CDR3 totals 14 residues. Germline loops: CDR1 SGHRS, CDR2 YFSETQ. This CDR3 is CASSPGGGIDGYTF.

CDR3 in amino acids: CASSALSYQETQYF. V gene TRBV12-3 or TRBV12-4 combines with J gene TRBJ2-5; the TCRdb call, TRBD2, lacks DNA for checking. The CDR3 sequence is 14 residues long.

The chain couples TRBV2 to TRBJ1-2; TCRdb reports TRBD1, a call that lacks DNA to check it against. Germline CDR1 SNHLY, CDR2 FYNNEI. The CDR3 is 14 residues long. The CDR3 spells CASSGDSSTYGYTF.

The chain recombines TRBV20-1 with TRBJ2-3; the TRBD2 assignment by TCRdb is unverifiable without DNA. Germline V gene data show CDR1 as DFQATT and CDR2 as SNEGSKA (reference sequence). This CDR3 contains 17 residues. The CDR3 loop reads CSARDGGIAKSTDTQYF.

The chain couples TRBV5-6 to TRBJ2-3; TCRdb's assignment of TRBD1 cannot be checked, as there is no DNA. The CDR3 is 14 amino acids. In germline, CDR1 is SGHDT, CDR2 YYEEEE. The CDR3: CASSLTGVGDTQYF.

This sequence joins TRBV18 and TRBJ1-2. The germline CDR1 and CDR2 sequences are KGHSH and LQKENI. This CDR3 is 17 amino acids long. CDR3 in amino acids: CASSPLPLASLIYGYTF.

This sequence joins TRBV6-1 and TRBJ1-2; TCRdb's D call of TRBD1 is untestable without DNA. The CDR3 runs 15 residues. The V gene's germline CDR1 is MNHNS and CDR2 SASEGT. The CDR3 here is CASSGVGVTGGGYTF.

This chain connects TRBV12-3 or TRBV12-4 to TRBJ2-2. The length of the CDR3 is 13 residues. The CDR3 spells CASSLDWAGELFF.

CDR3 sequence: CASSPAPTGYEQYF. This chain links TRBV6-1 with TRBJ2-7; TCRdb returns TRBD1, unconfirmable since there is no DNA. Germline V lookup: CDR1 MNHNS, CDR2 SASEGT. This CDR3 is built from 14 residues.

CDR3 region: CASFDLQGRTGELFF. The V gene is TRBV5-1, the J gene TRBJ2-2; without DNA, the TCRdb call of TRBD1 cannot be checked. Germline V CDR1 and CDR2: SGHRS, YFSETQ. The CDR3 sequence is 15 residues long.

V gene TRBV7-9 combines with J gene TRBJ1-4; checking the TCRdb D call of TRBD1 is not possible without DNA. CDR1 is SEHNR and CDR2 is FQNEAQ in the germline V gene (reference sequence). The CDR3 covers 12 residues. The CDR3 region is CASSLDNGQANF.

The chain is built from TRBV20-1 and TRBJ1-1. The CDR3 is made up of 13 amino acids. From germline, CDR1 is DFQATT and CDR2 SNEGSKA (reference sequence). The CDR3 loop is CSAKGGRDTEAFF.

The rearrangement joins TRBV12-3 or TRBV12-4 to TRBJ2-7; no DNA is available, so the TRBD1 call from TCRdb remains unchecked. The CDR3 has 15 residues. CDR3 loop: CASSSLGQGIDEQYF.

This chain links TRBV20-1 with TRBJ2-1; checking the TCRdb D call of TRBD1 is not possible without DNA. The CDR3 contains 12 residues. The V gene's germline CDR1 is DFQATT and CDR2 SNEGSKA (reference sequence). CDR3 residues: CSASPRGNEQFF.

This sequence joins TRBV6-2 or TRBV6-3 and TRBJ2-1; checking the TCRdb D call of TRBD1 is not possible without DNA. Germline V lookup: CDR1 MNHEY, CDR2 SVGEGT. The CDR3 is 14 residues long. The CDR3 here is CASSYRKGVDEQFF.

This chain joins TRBV11-2 and TRBJ1-6; without DNA, the TCRdb call of TRBD1 cannot be checked. This CDR3 region has 20 residues. Per the germline V gene, CDR1 is SGHAT and CDR2 is FQNNGV. CDR3 amino acids: CASSARPPGTGGYYNSPLHF.

The chain joins TRBV12-3 or TRBV12-4 to TRBJ2-3; TCRdb lists TRBD1, though no DNA is available to test this call. CDR3 size: 15 residues. The CDR3 here is CASSPSGDTTDTQYF.

The chain carries TRBV2 and TRBJ1-1. Germline CDR1 and CDR2: SNHLY and FYNNEI. The CDR3 loop spans 15 amino acids. The CDR3 region is CASSWGGTGNTEAFF.

This chain joins TRBV5-1 and TRBJ1-1; the D gene TCRdb calls, TRBD1, cannot be checked with no DNA. The CDR3 totals 14 residues. CDR1 and CDR2 (germline): SGHRS, YFSETQ. The CDR3 loop reads CASSLRGAGTEAFF.

The genes are TRBV2 and TRBJ2-3; TCRdb gives TRBD1 as the D gene, but with no DNA this cannot be confirmed. The CDR3 has 12 amino acids. Germline V lookup: CDR1 SNHLY, CDR2 FYNNEI. This CDR3 reads CASSVTDDTQYF.

The chain uses TRBV23-1 and TRBJ1-5; TCRdb returns TRBD1, unconfirmable since there is no DNA. TRBV23-1 is classed as an ORF, of uncertain function. The CDR3 is 16 amino acids. The CDR3 is CASSQCEGDSNQPQHF.

The V gene is TRBV11-2, the J gene TRBJ2-2; the TCRdb call, TRBD2, lacks DNA for checking. There are 19 residues in the CDR3. The germline V gene encodes CDR1 SGHAT and CDR2 FQNNGV. The CDR3 here is CAIKPRASGGVPNTGELFF.

J is TRBJ2-2 and V is TRBV20-1; TCRdb designates TRBD1, a call that cannot be tested without DNA. Germline V CDR1 and CDR2: DFQATT, SNEGSKA (reference sequence). This CDR3 is 16 amino acids long. The chain's CDR3 is CSARGPWDKNTGELFF.

This chain joins TRBV12-3 or TRBV12-4 and TRBJ2-7; no DNA is available, so the TRBD1 call from TCRdb remains unchecked. The CDR3 is 16 residues long. This chain's CDR3 is CASSYTDRVISYEQYF.

The rearrangement uses TRBV6-1 and TRBJ1-1; the TCRdb call, TRBD1, lacks DNA for checking. The V gene's germline CDR1 is MNHNS and CDR2 SASEGT. The CDR3 runs 14 residues. The CDR3 sequence is CASSPNRGVTEAFF.

This chain uses TRBV18 with TRBJ2-3; with no DNA, the TCRdb D assignment of TRBD2 cannot be verified. The CDR3 has 16 residues. CDR1 and CDR2 from the germline V gene are KGHSH and LQKENI. CDR3: CASSPPSSGGAGPQYF. Based on the CDR3 plus reference TRBV18 and TRBJ2-3, the full variable domain is NAGVMQNPRHLVRRRGQEARLRCSPMKGHSHVYWYRQLPEEGLKFMVYLQKENIIDESGMPKERFSAEFPKEGPSILRIQQVVRGDSAAYFCASSPPSSGGAGPQYFGPGTRLTVL.

The chain's CDR3 is CASRSRMSGTSGNNEQFF. The V gene is TRBV12-2, the J gene TRBJ2-1; TCRdb's D call, TRBD2, is unchecked because there is no DNA. TRBV12-2 corresponds to a pseudogene. The CDR3 has 18 residues.

The chain has TRBV5-1 and TRBJ1-1. Germline loops: CDR1 SGHRS, CDR2 YFSETQ. CDR3 length: 13 amino acids. CDR3 residues: CASSLAEGTEAFF.

The chain recombines TRBV20-1 with TRBJ1-1; TCRdb returns TRBD1, unconfirmable since there is no DNA. The V gene's germline CDR1 is DFQATT and CDR2 SNEGSKA (reference sequence). The CDR3 spans 13 residues. This CDR3 is CSATTELNTEAFF.